Listed below are T cell receptor beta chains from one sample, sequenced in a study of T cell repertoires in cytomegalovirus infection. TCRdb processed the reads anew with MiXCR; each CDR3 protein has one entry. The sample yields 400,000 to 600,000 distinct CDR3 sequences, 42% seen once. These TCRs' antigens remain unknown. This material consisted of cultured PBMCs, taken from culture after CMV antigen stimulation. These receptors all stem from a human donor in good health (CMV status not recorded). Some clones in this sample may be carry-over from other donors' samples. Each CDR3 is given with its conserved first and last residue. Clone size, where shown, is once, few, many, or a class for clones that have expanded.

>NA|TRBJ2-3|14|TRBV7-8
CASSLYEGTDTQYF
>few|TRBJ2-1|16|TRBV7-2
CASSLAAPSSYNEQFF
>NA|TRBJ1-1|15|TRBV12-3/TRBV12-4
CASSPIWQENTEAFF
>NA|TRBJ1-1|15|TRBV12-3/TRBV12-4
CASTLSGAPSIEAFF
>NA|TRBJ2-6|15|TRBV7-2
CASSKTRAGANVLTF
>NA|TRBJ1-6|17|TRBV7-2
CASSFRVRPGLGSPLHF
>NA|TRBJ1-1|14|TRBV5-1
CASSQTTQNTEAFF
>NA|TRBJ2-3|15|TRBV7-2
CASSFASGHGDTQYF
>few|TRBJ1-2|13|TRBV12-3/TRBV12-4
CASSYSQGAGYTF
>once|TRBJ2-1|14|TRBV9
CASSAAVGDNEQFF
>NA|TRBJ2-5|15|TRBV4-1
CASSQGGAVQETQYF
>few|TRBJ1-1|15|TRBV6-8
CASSYGAGQKTEAFF
>NA|TRBJ1-6|13|TRBV4-3
CASSARRESPLHF
>NA|TRBJ2-1|15|TRBV20-1
CSARDRTSGNNEQFF
>few|TRBJ2-1|15|TRBV7-2
CASSLEARTYNEQFF
>NA|TRBJ2-7|15|TRBV11-1
CASSLFGDRAHEQYF
>few|TRBJ2-7|17|TRBV7-2
CASSLLRGPGALGEQYF
>NA|TRBJ1-4|13|TRBV19
CASSNEGGEKLFF
>NA|TRBJ2-5|15|TRBV2
CASSQIVDPESTQYF
>many|TRBJ1-1|15|TRBV7-2
CASSPDREPNTEAFF
>NA|TRBJ2-3|13|TRBV7-2
CASSSHEGVKQYF
>few|TRBJ2-3|16|TRBV24-1
CATSEPWTGGTDTQYF
>NA|TRBJ1-4|19|TRBV4-1
CASSQDLRGAGTEGEKLFF
>NA|TRBJ1-2|14|TRBV7-2
CASSFGLGAYGYTF
>once|TRBJ2-1|12|TRBV11-2
CASSYLGREQFF
>NA|TRBJ2-2|16|TRBV5-1
CASSLLELQNTGELFF
>NA|TRBJ2-3|13|TRBV3-1
CASSADHTDTQYF
>few|TRBJ1-2|16|TRBV7-2
CASSPQPGSSIYGYTF
>NA|TRBJ2-7|20|TRBV7-2
CASSLLAPTTPRGDRRGQYF
>NA|TRBJ1-6|12|TRBV7-8
CASSPDHSPLHF
>NA|TRBJ1-4|16|TRBV11-1
CASSKGPLSTGEKLFF
>NA|TRBJ1-2|14|TRBV7-8
CASSFGFLNYGYTF
>few|TRBJ1-1|13|TRBV6-8
CASRRGANTEAFF